The entry that follows covers one T cell receptor beta chain sequence. Its specificity is not known. The entry originates in a study of shared clonotypes between healthy human individuals. Overall study findings and caveats: A generally larger estimated richness was seen in naive subsets than in memory subsets. Roughly 5% of naive CD4 clonotypes were common to four donors. Researchers sampled blood only, noting tissue repertoires likely differ. Among donors, clonotype sharing was expected to be affected by sequencing depth.

Clones were sequenced by immunoSEQ multiplex PCR, and TCRdb holds only the in-frame ones, with some missing. Here the sample spans 2 million to 2.5 million clones, approximately 94% being singletons. This CDR3 region has 14 residues. V dropped 0 bases and J dropped 6 bases, with 8 bases sitting between them. CDR1 is MGHDK, CDR2 SYGVNS, per germline. Naive CD8 cells comprised CD45RO-negative, CCR7-positively selected cells, excluding terminally differentiated effector memory CD45RA+ cells. What was sequenced was naive CD8+ T cells sorted from blood. The sequence came from a young man in good health. The chain is built from TRBV25-1 and TRBJ2-2; D is ambiguous. DNA for the CDR3: TGTGCCAGCAGTGAATATAAGGCCCCCGGGGAGCTGTTTTTT. Its protein product is CASSEYKAPGELFF.